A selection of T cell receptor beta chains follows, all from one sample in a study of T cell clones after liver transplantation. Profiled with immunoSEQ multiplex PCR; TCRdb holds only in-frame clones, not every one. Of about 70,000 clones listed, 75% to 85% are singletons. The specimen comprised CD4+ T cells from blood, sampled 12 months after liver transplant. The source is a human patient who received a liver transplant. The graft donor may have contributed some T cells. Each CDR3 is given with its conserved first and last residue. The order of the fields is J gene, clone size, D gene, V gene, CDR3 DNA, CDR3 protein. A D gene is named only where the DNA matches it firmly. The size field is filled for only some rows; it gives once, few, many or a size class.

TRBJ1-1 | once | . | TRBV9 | TGTGCCAGCAGCTCCGAGCGGGGGGGTTTTATGAACACTGAAGCTTTCTTT | CASSSERGGFMNTEAFF
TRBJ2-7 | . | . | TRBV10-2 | TGCGCCAGCAGGGGGTCGGGAGACTACGAGCAGTACTTC | CASRGSGDYEQYF
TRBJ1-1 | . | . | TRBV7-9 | TGTGCCAGCAGCTTAGCGGCTCCGGGGACTGAAGCTTTCTTT | CASSLAAPGTEAFF
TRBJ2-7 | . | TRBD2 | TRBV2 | TGTGCCAGCGCCGACCTAGCGGGAGGGTCCTACGAGCAGTACTTC | CASADLAGGSYEQYF
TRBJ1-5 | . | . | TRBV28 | TGTGCCAGCAGTAAGAGAAGCAATCAGCCCCAGCATTTT | CASSKRSNQPQHF
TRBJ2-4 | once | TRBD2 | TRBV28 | TGTGCCAGCAGTTTAAGCGGGAGCCGGGAGAGGGACATTCAGTACTTC | CASSLSGSRERDIQYF
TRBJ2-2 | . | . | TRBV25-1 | TGTGCCAGCAGTGCTACGGGCCTTAACACCGGGGAGCTGTTTTTT | CASSATGLNTGELFF
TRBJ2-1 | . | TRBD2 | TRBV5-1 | TGCGCCAGCAGCTTTCGGACTAGGGTTGGCTCCTACAATGAGCAGTTCTTC | CASSFRTRVGSYNEQFF
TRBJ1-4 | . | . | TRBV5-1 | TGCGCCAGCAGCTTGGGGGGGACTAATGAAAAACTGTTTTTT | CASSLGGTNEKLFF
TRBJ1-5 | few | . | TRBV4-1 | TGCGCCAGCAGCCGAGATACGGATCAGCCCCAGCATTTT | CASSRDTDQPQHF
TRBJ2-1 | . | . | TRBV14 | TGTGCCAGCAGCCAAGACTGGCGGGAGCAGTTCTTC | CASSQDWREQFF
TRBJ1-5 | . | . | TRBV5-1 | TGCGCCAGCAGCTTGGAATCCACCAATCAGCCCCAGCATTTT | CASSLESTNQPQHF
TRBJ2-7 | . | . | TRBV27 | TGTGCCAGCCGATATCGGGAGATTTCCTACGAGCAGTACTTC | CASRYREISYEQYF
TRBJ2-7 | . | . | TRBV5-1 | TGCGCCAGCAGCCCCCTGACCGATTCCTACGAGCAGTACTTC | CASSPLTDSYEQYF
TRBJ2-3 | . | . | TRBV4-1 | TGCGCCAGCAGCCAAGACACAGGGTTGGAGGCGCAGTATTTT | CASSQDTGLEAQYF
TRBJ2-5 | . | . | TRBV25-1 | TGTGCCAGCAGCCACAGGGTCGAGGAGACCCAGTACTTC | CASSHRVEETQYF
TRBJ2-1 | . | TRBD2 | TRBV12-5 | TGTGCTAGTGGTTTGGTATCGAGCGGGATCCACTGGGTGGATGAGCAGTTCTTC | CASGLVSSGIHWVDEQFF
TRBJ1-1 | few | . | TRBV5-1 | TGCGCCAGCAGCCTGGAGGCCCCAGGGCTAGCTTTCTTT | CASSLEAPGLAFF
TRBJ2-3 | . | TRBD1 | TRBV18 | TGTGCCAGCTCACCCCTCGGACAGGTTACAGATACGCAGTATTTT | CASSPLGQVTDTQYF
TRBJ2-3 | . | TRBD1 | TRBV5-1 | TGCGCCAGCAGCTTGGGACAGGGGGCGATAGATACGCAGTATTTT | CASSLGQGAIDTQYF
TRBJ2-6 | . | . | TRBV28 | TGTGCCAGCAGAACCGGACGGGAATCTGGGGCCAACGTCCTGACTTTC | CASRTGRESGANVLTF
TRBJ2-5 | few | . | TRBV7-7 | TGTGCTAGCAGCTTACAGGGGGGGGACGGAGAGACCCAGTACTTC | CASSLQGGDGETQYF
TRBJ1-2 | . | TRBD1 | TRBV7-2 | TGTGCCAGCAGCGCCACTACGGGACAGGGGCTGTATGGCTACACCTTC | CASSATTGQGLYGYTF
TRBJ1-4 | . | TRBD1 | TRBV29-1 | TGCAGCGTTGAGGGGACAGGGGCTAATGAAAAACTGTTTTTT | CSVEGTGANEKLFF
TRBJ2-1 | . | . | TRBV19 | TGTGCCAGTAGTGCAAGAGATGAGCAGTTCTTC | CASSARDEQFF
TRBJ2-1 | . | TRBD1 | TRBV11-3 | TGTGCCAGCAGCCGTACCAGTGGACAGGGAGATGAGCAGTTCTTC | CASSRTSGQGDEQFF
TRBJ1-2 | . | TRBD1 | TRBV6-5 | TGTGCCAGCAGTTACGGACAGGGGGCGCATTATGGCTACACCTTC | CASSYGQGAHYGYTF
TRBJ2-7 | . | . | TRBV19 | TGTGCCAGTAGTGTAGAAGGAAGGCCCTACGAGCAGTACTTC | CASSVEGRPYEQYF
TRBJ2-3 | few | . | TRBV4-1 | TGCGCCAGCAGCCAAGTGGGAGGTCTGACGGCAGATACGCAGTATTTT | CASSQVGGLTADTQYF
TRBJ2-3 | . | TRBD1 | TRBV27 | TGTGCCAGCAGCTCCTACGGACAGGGGAAAGATACGCAGTATTTT | CASSSYGQGKDTQYF
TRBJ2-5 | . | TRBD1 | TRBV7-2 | TGTGCCAGCAGCTTAGAGGCAGGGGGCGGAGGGGAGACCCAGTACTTC | CASSLEAGGGGETQYF
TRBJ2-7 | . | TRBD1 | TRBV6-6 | TGTGCCTCGGCCTTACAGGGGACCTACGAGCAGTACTTC | CASALQGTYEQYF
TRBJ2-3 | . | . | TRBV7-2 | TGTGCCAGCAGCTTCACGGGGCCGACAGATACGCAGTATTTT | CASSFTGPTDTQYF
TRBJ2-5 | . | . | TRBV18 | TGTGCCAGCTCACCCGGAGCAAACCCCTTAGAGACCCAGTACTTC | CASSPGANPLETQYF
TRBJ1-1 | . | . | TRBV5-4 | TGTGCCAGCAGCTTGCCGGGGGAAAATGCTTTCTTT | CASSLPGENAFF
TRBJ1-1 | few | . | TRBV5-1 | TGCGCCAGCAGCTTCACCCAGGACACTGAAGCTTTCTTT | CASSFTQDTEAFF
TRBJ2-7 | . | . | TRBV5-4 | TGTGCCAGCAGCTTGGTGGCCGATCTCGACGAGCAGTACTTC | CASSLVADLDEQYF
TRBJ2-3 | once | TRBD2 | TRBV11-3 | TGTGCCAGCAGCTTGGGCGGGAGTACAGATACGCAGTATTTT | CASSLGGSTDTQYF
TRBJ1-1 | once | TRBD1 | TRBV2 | TGTGCCAGCGGCCAGGGGGGGCAGAACACTGAAGCTTTCTTT | CASGQGGQNTEAFF
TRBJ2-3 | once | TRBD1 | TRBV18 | TGTGCCAGCTCACCAGTCGCCGGGACAGGGGTCGCAGATACGCAGTATTTT | CASSPVAGTGVADTQYF
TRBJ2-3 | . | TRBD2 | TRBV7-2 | TGTGCCAGCAGCTTGTTCGGGAGGGGAGATACGCAGTATTTT | CASSLFGRGDTQYF
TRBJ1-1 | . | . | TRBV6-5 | TGTGCCAGCAGCTCCCCGGGGGGAGCCACTGAAGCTTTCTTT | CASSSPGGATEAFF
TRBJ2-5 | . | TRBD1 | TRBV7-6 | TGTGCCAGCAGCTCCCCCGGGGGGACAGGGGTTACAGGTCAAGAGACCCAGTACTTC | CASSSPGGTGVTGQETQYF
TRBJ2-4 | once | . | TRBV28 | TGTGCCAGCAGTTTTTGGGTAGTGAACATTCAGTACTTC | CASSFWVVNIQYF
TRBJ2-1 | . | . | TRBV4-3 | TGCGCCAGCAGCCGAACGAGGGGATCCAATGAGCAGTTCTTC | CASSRTRGSNEQFF
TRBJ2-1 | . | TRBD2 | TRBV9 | TGTGCCAGCAGCACCCGTCCGGGACTAGCGGGAGTTGGTGAGCAGTTCTTC | CASSTRPGLAGVGEQFF
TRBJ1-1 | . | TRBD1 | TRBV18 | TGTGCCAGCTCCTTCAACAGGGGAATGAACACTGAAGCTTTCTTT | CASSFNRGMNTEAFF
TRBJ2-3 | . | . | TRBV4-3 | TGCGCCAGCAGCCAAGATCCTATCCCCCGGGCCGATCTATCCTCTAGCACAGATACGCAGTATTTT | CASSQDPIPRADLSSSTDTQYF
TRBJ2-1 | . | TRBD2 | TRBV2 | TGTGCCAGCAGTGAAGGGCTAGCGGGCCGTCTGTTCTTC | CASSEGLAGRLFF
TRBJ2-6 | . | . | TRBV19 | TGTGCCAGCCAGGGGTCAGGGGCCAACGTCCTGACTTTC | CASQGSGANVLTF
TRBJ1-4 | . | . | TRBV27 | TGTGCCAGCAGTTCCCACGGCCATGAAAAACTGTTTTTT | CASSSHGHEKLFF
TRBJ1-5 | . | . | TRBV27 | TGTGCCAGCAGCCGACAGACCGATCAGCCCCAGCATTTT | CASSRQTDQPQHF
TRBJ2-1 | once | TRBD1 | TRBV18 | TGTGCCAGCTCACCACCGGGGGGACAGGGGGCGATTAACAATGAGCAGTTCTTC | CASSPPGGQGAINNEQFF
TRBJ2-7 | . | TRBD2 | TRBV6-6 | TGTGCCAGCAGTTACACCCTAGCGGGAGGGGCTAGCGAGCAGTACTTC | CASSYTLAGGASEQYF
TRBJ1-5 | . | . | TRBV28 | TGTGCCAGCAGTTTCTCCTTAGTCGATCAGCCCCAGCATTTT | CASSFSLVDQPQHF
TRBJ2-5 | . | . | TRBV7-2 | TGTGCCAGCATCCTTACAACCCTCCAAGAGACCCAGTACTTC | CASILTTLQETQYF
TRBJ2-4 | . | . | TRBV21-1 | TGTGCCAGCATAGTTTCGGGCTTAGTAGCCAAAAACATTCAGTACTTC | CASIVSGLVAKNIQYF
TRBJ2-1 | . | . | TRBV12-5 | TGTGCTAGTGGTTCACTCCCCGATGAGCAGTTCTTC | CASGSLPDEQFF
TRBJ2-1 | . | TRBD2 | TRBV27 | TGTGCCAGCAGTATATTAGCGGGAGAAAGGTTCTTC | CASSILAGERFF
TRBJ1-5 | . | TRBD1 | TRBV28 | TGTGCCAGCAGTACCCGGGACAGGGTGACTCAGCCCCAGCATTTT | CASSTRDRVTQPQHF